This T cell receptor beta chain is from a study of CD8 T cells in Susac syndrome. V shed 1 base, J shed 2 bases, and the junction held 6 bases outside the gene matches. CDR1 and CDR2 (germline): SGHAT, FQNNGV. This CDR3 is built from 16 residues. The study, taken as a whole, reports: The study conceded that relatively few individuals underwent its TCR sequencing and HLA analysis.

TEMRA cells were enriched by FACS, while CD8+ and CD4+ T cells were obtained through a negative isolation that was performed magnetically. After extraction with the RNeasy kit, about 0.45 to 1 ug of the RNA was reverse transcribed using random hexamers. With immunoSEQ multiplex PCR, TCR beta CDR3 was amplified across 54 Vbeta and 13 Jbeta. In TCRdb, the immunoSEQ multiplex PCR reads were re-called with MiXCR into one record per CDR3 protein. The sample records approximately 80,000 distinct CDR3 sequences, 75% to 95% being singletons. Comments on this clonotype: Its target is unknown.

The specimen sequenced was CD8+ T cells from PBMCs. This TCR was sampled from a human donor with multiple sclerosis. V usage is TRBV11-2 and J usage is TRBJ2-5; 8 nucleotides align to TRBD2. The CDR3 protein is CASSLGPAGEQETQYF. The CDR3 DNA follows: TGTGCCAGCAGCTTAGGACCAGCGGGGGAACAAGAGACCCAGTACTTC.